The following is a T cell receptor (beta chain) sequence with its context. The length of the CDR3 is 16 residues. V lost 3 bases to trimming and J lost 5 bases, with 19 bases between them. Germline assignment: CDR1 MNHNS and CDR2 SASEGT. Each CDR3 protein is one row after TCRdb ran MiXCR on the RACE reads. The sample records more than 250,000 distinct CDR3 sequences, approximately 8.4% being singletons. Stated time point: pre-sensitization, week 0. Specified treatment: therapeutic diphenylcyclopropenone sensitization with weekly scalp DPC. Each patch-test visit's blood sample preceded patch application. The data were taken from a study of human T cells and chemical hapten exposure. Across the whole study: Minor pooled library volume differences mainly drove per-sample TCR yield variation.

This chain connects TRBV6-1 to TRBJ1-1; D may be TRBD1 (5 bases). This clonotype was obtained from a woman aged 40 to 49 with alopecia areata. Some clones in this sample may be carry-over from other donors' samples. The sequences come from whole blood, collected in connection with sensitization to the hapten diphenylcyclopropenone (DPC). CDR3 loop: CASSDLWGVKGTEAFF. CDR3 nucleotides: TGTGCCAGCAGTGATCTATGGGGCGTTAAGGGGACTGAAGCTTTCTTT.